Shown below are 28 T cell receptor beta chains from a single sample sequenced in a study of cytomegalovirus exposure and HLA in healthy donors (dated by TCRdb to 2016 to 2017). The library was made by the immunoSEQ multiplex PCR assay. For the multiplex PCR, a mixture combining 60 forward primers for TCR Vbeta segments and 13 reverse primers for TCR Jbeta segments was used. Drawn from immuneACCESS, this table holds only the in-frame rearrangements with V and J called that TCRdb kept. Clones are partly lost; checked studies trace under half to an unresolved V gene and leave the rest unexplained. The sample's records list approximately 38,000 clones. The ten largest clones capture 8.9% of the sample. Sequences were obtained from PBMCs. These receptors were obtained from a man aged 35-49 years in good health and CMV-seropositive.

The gene calls are TRBV2 and TRBJ1-4; D gene uncertain. The CDR3 runs to 14 residues. Germline assignment: CDR1 SNHLY and CDR2 FYNNEI. V was pared by 6 bases and J by 10 bases, with 18 bases between. In nucleotides, the CDR3 is TGTGCCAGCAGCCCCCCCTCCGGGGAGGTAAAACTGTTTTTT. Its protein is CASSPPSGEVKLFF.

The chain links TRBV29-1 to TRBJ1-2; perhaps TRBD1 as D (6 bases). Looked up from germline, CDR1 is SQVTM and CDR2 is ANQGSEA. The CDR3 covers 12 residues. V lost 5 bases to trimming and J lost 4 bases, with 11 bases between them. The CDR3 DNA reads TGCAGCGTTTCGGACAGCTTCTATGGCTACACCTTC. As protein: CSVSDSFYGYTF.

The chain has TRBV30 and TRBJ2-4; unclear D gene. Per germline, CDR1 GTSNPN and CDR2 SVGIG (reference sequence). Between the trimmed V and J ends, which lost 1 base and 0 bases, there was a span of 10 bases. This CDR3 contains 15 residues. The CDR3 sequence is CAWSAGTIAKNIQYF. Written as DNA, the CDR3 is TGTGCCTGGAGTGCCGGCACTATAGCCAAAAACATTCAGTACTTC.

This chain uses TRBV23-1 with TRBJ2-3; the D gene is possibly TRBD1 (5 bases). TRBV23-1 is marked as an open reading frame, function uncertain. The V gene lost 0 bases and the J gene lost 2 bases, with 15 bases spanning the gap. The CDR3 spans 17 residues. The CDR3 is CASSQSVPRANTDTQYF. For the CDR3, the DNA is TGCGCCAGCAGTCAATCGGTCCCCAGGGCCAACACAGATACGCAGTATTTT.

V and J are TRBV4-1 and TRBJ2-1; unclear D gene. Trimming left V 1 base short and J 2 bases short, with 12 bases between. Germline V lookup: CDR1 MGHRA, CDR2 YSYEKL. This CDR3 region has 16 residues. The CDR3 spells CASSQGVERTYNEQFF. CDR3 nucleotide sequence: TGCGCCAGCAGCCAAGGGGTGGAGCGCACCTACAATGAGCAGTTCTTC.

V is TRBV12-5 and J is TRBJ1-1; 9 bases line up with TRBD1. J gave up 4 bases and V 5 bases, and 8 bases lay outside the gene matches. The CDR3 has 15 residues. Germline lookup yields CDR1 LGHNT and CDR2 FRNRAP. This CDR3 reads CASGVGQGWGTEAFF. The CDR3 region has the DNA TGTGCTAGTGGTGTGGGACAGGGCTGGGGCACTGAAGCTTTCTTT.

The chain recombines TRBV2 with TRBJ2-3; 10 bases are a match to TRBD2. Germline CDR1 is SNHLY and CDR2 is FYNNEI. The CDR3 has 17 residues. The junction had 7 bases not matched to a gene; V was cut back by 2 bases and J by 2 bases. The CDR3 spells CASSEMGLAGATDTQYF. CDR3 coding DNA: TGTGCCAGCAGTGAAATGGGTCTAGCGGGGGCCACAGATACGCAGTATTTT.

The chain recombines TRBV2 with TRBJ1-5; 8 bases fit TRBD1. CDR3 length: 14 residues. Germline CDR1 reads SNHLY; CDR2 reads FYNNEI. V trimming: 4 bases; J trimming: 4 bases; junction bases outside the gene matches: 3. This chain's CDR3 is CASSAGQGNQPQHF. In nucleotides, the CDR3 is TGTGCCAGCAGTGCAGGACAGGGTAATCAGCCCCAGCATTTT.

V is TRBV15 and J is TRBJ2-7; D perhaps matches TRBD1 (5 bases). The CDR3 spans 15 residues. The V end lost 1 base, the J end lost 1 base, and 11 bases lay between the germline ends. Germline loops: CDR1 LNHNV, CDR2 YYDKDF (reference sequence). The CDR3 protein is CATSRGGSTSYEQYF. The CDR3 nucleotides read TGTGCCACCAGCAGAGGGGGCTCGACGTCCTACGAGCAGTACTTC.

The V call is TRBV15, the J call TRBJ2-1, with D unresolved. Germline V gene lookup returns CDR1 LNHNV and CDR2 YYDKDF (reference sequence). This CDR3 spans 12 amino acids. The V and J ends lost 3 bases and 7 bases respectively, with 7 bases between them. The CDR3 sequence is CATSRARNEQFF. The DNA of the CDR3 is TGTGCCACCAGCAGGGCACGAAATGAGCAGTTCTTC.

The rearrangement uses TRBV18 and TRBJ1-1; possibly TRBD1 for D (5 bases). The CDR3 runs 14 residues. Germline-derived CDR1 and CDR2 are KGHSH and LQKENI. The V end was cut by 1 base, the J end by 4 bases, with 10 bases between. CDR3 bases: TGTGCCAGCTCACCACGGGGGGGGAGCACTGAAGCTTTCTTT. Translated: CASSPRGGSTEAFF.

V gene TRBV5-1 combines with J gene TRBJ2-7, with TRBD2 matching over 9 bases. The CDR3 loop spans 16 amino acids. V lost 4 bases, J lost 2 bases, and 10 bases stayed unmatched. Germline CDR1 SGHRS, CDR2 YFSETQ. The CDR3 region has the DNA TGCGCCAGCAGCCGTGGCGATAGCGGGAGTACCTACGAGCAGTACTTC. Its protein is CASSRGDSGSTYEQYF.

The chain links TRBV6-1 to TRBJ2-3; 7 positions match TRBD2. The CDR3 has 17 amino acids. The ends lost 0 bases at V and 4 bases at J; junction bases unmatched: 10. Germline CDR1 is MNHNS and CDR2 is SASEGT. The CDR3 loop is CASSEAPPGGMADTQYF. The CDR3 DNA reads as TGTGCCAGCAGTGAAGCCCCTCCGGGGGGAATGGCAGATACGCAGTATTTT.

This rearrangement joins TRBV7-8 to TRBJ1-4, with TRBD1 matching 7 bases. There are 16 residues in the CDR3. Germline CDR1 and CDR2: SGHVS and FQNEAQ. With 5 bases clipped from V and 3 bases from J, the junction kept 9 bases outside the gene matches. CDR3: CASSPRTGQANEKLFF. DNA for the CDR3: TGTGCCAGCAGCCCGAGGACAGGTCAGGCTAATGAAAAACTGTTTTTT.

J is TRBJ1-1 and V is TRBV18, with 7 nucleotides matching TRBD1. The CDR3 runs to 14 residues. Germline CDR1 and CDR2: KGHSH and LQKENI. V was clipped by 6 bases and J by 6 bases; unmatched bases: 10. The DNA of the CDR3 is TGTGCCAGCTCGGAAACAGGGGATATGTCTGAAGCTTTCTTT. Translation: CASSETGDMSEAFF.

This rearrangement joins TRBV15 to TRBJ1-2; 7 positions match TRBD1. The CDR3 spans 19 residues. V shed 2 bases and J 2 bases; nucleotides not matched to a gene: 17. The germline V gene encodes CDR1 LNHNV and CDR2 YYDKDF (reference sequence). The CDR3 DNA follows: TGTGCCACCAGCAGATCTATGGGGACAGTTTGGAGCGGGAACTATGGCTACACCTTC. Protein product: CATSRSMGTVWSGNYGYTF.

The CDR3 loop is CASSRGVGPYEQYF. The CDR3, as DNA: TGTGCCAGCAGCCGGGGCGTAGGTCCCTACGAGCAGTACTTC. The rearrangement links TRBV14 to TRBJ2-5; a possible D gene is TRBD1 (5 bases). The J call could be wrong; TRBJ2-7 is a better fit for the DNA end. The CDR3 loop spans 14 amino acids. From germline, CDR1 is SGHDN and CDR2 FVKESK.

The V and J genes are TRBV10-1 and TRBJ1-5; D gene uncertain. CDR1 WNHNN and CDR2 SYGVQD come from the germline V gene (reference sequence). The CDR3 loop spans 14 amino acids. Trimming took 10 bases from V and 6 from J, leaving 19 bases between them. The CDR3, as DNA: TGCGCCACCCTTCGGGTCATCAATTGTCAGCCCCAGCATTTT. Translated, it gives CATLRVINCQPQHF.

Notes on this clone: Germline is not matched at one junction end, which may reflect a read error. V is TRBV7-9 and J is TRBJ1-4, with 9 bases matching TRBD1. Germline V lookup: CDR1 SEHNR, CDR2 FQNEAQ (reference sequence). This CDR3 is 16 amino acids long. The CDR3 loop is CTSTQGAGATNEKLFF. CDR3 DNA: TGTACCAGCACACAGGGGGCGGGTGCAACTAATGAAAAACTGTTTTTT.

The CDR3 DNA is TGTGCCTGGAGTACACAGGGGGATCAGCCCCAGCATTTT. Translating it yields CAWSTQGDQPQHF. J is TRBJ1-5 and V is TRBV30; 8 bases line up with TRBD1. The V gene's germline CDR1 is GTSNPN and CDR2 SVGIG (reference sequence). The CDR3 has 13 residues. The V gene end was trimmed by 2 bases and the J gene end by 5 bases; junction bases not matched to a gene: 2.

This chain connects TRBV19 to TRBJ1-2; TRBD1 matches at 7 bases. The J segment lost 7 bases and the V segment lost 6 bases, leaving 11 bases of the junction unmatched. The CDR3 has 14 residues. Germline CDR1 reads LNHDA; CDR2 reads SQIVND (reference sequence). CDR3 DNA sequence: TGTGCCAGTAGAAACACGGGACAGTCGCGTGGCTACACCTTC. Residues: CASRNTGQSRGYTF.

CDR3 in amino acids: CASSPPVGVEDTQYF. The DNA for the CDR3 is TGTGCCAGCAGCCCCCCAGTCGGAGTGGAAGATACGCAGTATTTT. The J gene is TRBJ2-3, the V gene TRBV11-2; D call uncertain. V was trimmed by 5 bases and J by 5 bases, leaving 17 bases between them. CDR3 length equals 15 residues. Germline CDR1 reads SGHAT; CDR2 reads FQNNGV. Filled out from reference TRBV11-2 and TRBJ2-3, the complete variable domain reads EAGVAQSPRYKIIEKRQSVAFWCNPISGHATLYWYQQILGQGPKLLIQFQNNGVVDDSQLPKDRFSAERLKGVDSTLKIQPAKLEDSAVYLCASSPPVGVEDTQYFGPGTRLTVL.

The chain couples TRBV18 to TRBJ1-5; TRBD1 might be the D (5 bases). Trimming removed 2 bases from V and 0 bases from J, with 8 bases in between. The CDR3 is made up of 15 amino acids. The germline V gene encodes CDR1 KGHSH and CDR2 LQKENI. The CDR3 sequence: CASSPAGYSNQPQHF. DNA of the CDR3: TGTGCCAGCTCACCAGCAGGGTATAGCAATCAGCCCCAGCATTTT.

The chain links TRBV6-1 to TRBJ2-1; 14 bases line up with TRBD2. The germline V gene has CDR1 MNHNS and CDR2 SASEGT. Losses at the gene ends were 6 bases for V and 4 bases for J; bases not matched to a gene: 2. This CDR3 has 15 amino acids. This chain's CDR3 is CASSGTSGSYNEQFF. CDR3 nucleotide sequence: TGTGCCAGCAGCGGGACTAGCGGGAGTTACAATGAGCAGTTCTTC.

This chain joins TRBV19 and TRBJ2-1; 9 nucleotides match TRBD2. The CDR3 is 15 amino acids. V shed 5 bases and J 5 bases; nucleotides not matched to a gene: 7. CDR1 is LNHDA and CDR2 is SQIVND in the germline V gene (reference sequence). The CDR3 sequence: CASSEGTSFDNEQFF. The DNA of the CDR3 is TGTGCCAGTAGTGAGGGGACTAGCTTCGACAATGAGCAGTTCTTC.

This sequence joins TRBV19 and TRBJ1-5; TRBD1 might be the D (5 bases). Germline CDR1 reads LNHDA; CDR2 reads SQIVND (reference sequence). The CDR3 contains 15 residues. V shed 7 bases and J shed 2 bases, with 15 bases lying between them. CDR3 DNA sequence: TGTGCCAGTACCCCTCTGGGGGGTGGCAATCAGCCCCAGCATTTT. It is translated as CASTPLGGGNQPQHF.

Turning to this clone: A read error may account for a junction end that differs from germline. The chain is built from TRBV18 and TRBJ1-1; 10 nucleotides line up with TRBD1. CDR1 is KGHSH, CDR2 LQKENI, per germline. The CDR3 is 16 residues long. This chain's CDR3 is CASSPFGQGENAEAFF. CDR3 nucleotides: TGTGCCAGCTCACCATTTGGACAGGGGGAGAACGCTGAAGCTTTCTTT.

The rearrangement uses TRBV13 and TRBJ1-2; weak D call: TRBD1 (5 bases). CDR1 and CDR2 (germline): PRHDT, FYEKMQ (reference sequence). V was clipped by 5 bases and J by 8 bases, with 18 bases between them. The CDR3 contains 14 residues. CDR3 sequence (DNA): TGTGCCAGCAGCCCTCGGGGGTGGATTAACGGCTACACCTTC. Translation: CASSPRGWINGYTF.